These 21 T cell receptor beta chains originate from one sample sequenced in a study of T cell responses to AZD1222 COVID-19 vaccine. The method was immunoSEQ multiplex PCR; TCRdb's version includes in-frame clones alone and lacks a portion of them. Here the sample spans some 130,000 clones, approximately 90% being singletons. Here the sequenced sample was peripheral blood, taken on day 0 of AZD1222 vaccination. The receptors here all came from an adult in good health.

The chain couples TRBV15 to TRBJ1-3; 8 nucleotides match TRBD1. Germline V lookup: CDR1 LNHNV, CDR2 YYDKDF (reference sequence). This CDR3 is built from 14 residues. Trimming cost V 3 bases and J 3 bases; bases outside gene matches: 1. The DNA of the CDR3 is TGTGCCACCAGCAGGACAGGGGTTGGAAACACCATATATTTT. Its protein product is CATSRTGVGNTIYF.

This rearrangement joins TRBV29-1 to TRBJ1-1; no reliable D call. Germline V lookup: CDR1 SQVTM, CDR2 ANQGSEA. V was clipped by 4 bases and J by 1 base, with 7 bases between them. The CDR3 is 12 residues long. The CDR3 sequence is CSVVLENTEAFF. In DNA form, the CDR3 reads TGCAGCGTTGTTTTGGAGAACACTGAAGCTTTCTTT.

The gene calls are TRBV9 and TRBJ1-4; 9 bases fit TRBD1. V was clipped by 3 bases and J by 7 bases; unmatched bases: 7. CDR3 length equals 15 residues. Germline CDR1 is SGDLS and CDR2 is YYNGEE. Written as DNA, the CDR3 is TGTGCCAGCAGCGCCGGGACAGGGAGAGGTGAAAAACTGTTTTTT. Protein sequence: CASSAGTGRGEKLFF.

This rearrangement joins TRBV29-1 to TRBJ1-2; no clear D. Germline CDR1 and CDR2: SQVTM and ANQGSEA. Trimming pared 4 bases from V and 4 bases from J, leaving 10 bases between. This CDR3 is 12 amino acids long. The chain's CDR3 is CSVGPATYGYTF. In nucleotides, the CDR3 is TGCAGCGTTGGTCCCGCGACCTATGGCTACACCTTC.

This clone appeared a single time. The chain is built from TRBV6-5 and TRBJ1-5; D may be TRBD1 (5 bases). The length of the CDR3 is 14 residues. The germline V and J ends were trimmed by 10 bases and 6 bases, with 19 bases remaining between them. Germline CDR1 and CDR2: MNHEY and SVGAGI. CDR3 coding DNA: TGTGCCACCGCCGATCTCAGGGACGTTCAGCCCCAGCATTTT. It encodes CATADLRDVQPQHF.

The chain couples TRBV10-3 to TRBJ2-1, with D maybe TRBD1 (7 bases). CDR3 length: 13 residues. The germline V gene encodes CDR1 ENHRY and CDR2 SYGVKD. Trimming took off 8 bases at V and 6 bases at J, with 14 bases between the two ends. The DNA for the CDR3 is TGTGCCATCGGGAGACAGGGAGGCAATGAGCAGTTCTTC. This sequence encodes CAIGRQGGNEQFF.

This chain connects TRBV14 to TRBJ2-5; TRBD1 might be the D (5 bases). The CDR3 covers 13 residues. V was shortened by 2 bases and J by 5 bases, with 9 bases between the two germline ends. Germline CDR1 SGHDN, CDR2 FVKESK. The CDR3 bases are TGTGCCAGCAGCCAACAGGGTACGGAGACCCAGTACTTC. It is translated as CASSQQGTETQYF.

The chain links TRBV12-3 or TRBV12-4 to TRBJ2-7; D gene unclear. The CDR3 loop spans 13 amino acids. V was trimmed by 2 bases and J by 2 bases, leaving 7 bases between them. In DNA, the CDR3 is TGTGCCAGCAGTTTATTTAACCCCTACGAGCAGTACTTC. Translating gives CASSLFNPYEQYF.

The chain employs TRBV7-9 and TRBJ2-4; maybe TRBD1 (6 bases). CDR3 length: 14 amino acids. Deletions cut 4 bases from V and 8 bases from J, with 15 bases between. Germline V gives CDR1 SEHNR, CDR2 FQNEAQ (reference sequence). CDR3 region: CASSSTRAGDIQYF. The CDR3 DNA reads as TGTGCCAGCAGCTCTACGAGGGCAGGGGACATTCAGTACTTC. Filled out from reference TRBV7-9 and TRBJ2-4, the complete variable domain reads DTGVSQNPRHKITKRGQNVTFRCDPISEHNRLYWYRQTLGQGPEFLTYFQNEAQLEKSRLLSDRFSAERPKGSFSTLEIQRTEQGDSAMYLCASSSTRAGDIQYFGAGTRLSVL.

The chain carries TRBV27 and TRBJ1-5, with D tentatively TRBD1 (5 bases). In germline, CDR1 is MNHEY, CDR2 SMNVEV (reference sequence). The CDR3 has 13 amino acids. The V end lost 2 bases, the J end lost 9 bases, and 11 bases lay between the germline ends. CDR3 sequence reads: CASSLGGGRPQHF. The CDR3 DNA reads as TGTGCCAGCAGTTTAGGGGGGGGGAGGCCCCAGCATTTT.

This clone appeared a few times. The chain joins TRBV2 to TRBJ2-7, with D tentatively TRBD2 (5 bases). This CDR3 has 14 residues. V was pared by 4 bases and J by 6 bases, with 16 bases between. Germline CDR1 and CDR2: SNHLY and FYNNEI. CDR3 bases: TGTGCCAGCAGTGTGACCCCCGGAGGTCTCGAGCAGTACTTC. Translating gives CASSVTPGGLEQYF.

A single count supports this clone. J is TRBJ2-7 and V is TRBV19; 9 nucleotides line up with TRBD2. V shed 0 bases, J shed 5 bases, and the junction held 8 bases outside the gene matches. Germline V CDR1 and CDR2: LNHDA, SQIVND (reference sequence). CDR3 length: 16 amino acids. CDR3 residues: CASSIDSHSGRHEQYF. The CDR3 nucleotides read TGTGCCAGTAGTATAGACTCCCATAGCGGGAGACACGAGCAGTACTTC.

This chain joins TRBV7-2 and TRBJ2-1, with 7 bases aligning to TRBD2. V was pared by 5 bases and J by 16 bases, with 11 bases of the junction left unmatched. Germline CDR1 SGHTA, CDR2 FQGNSA. The CDR3 is 12 amino acids. The chain's CDR3 is CASSPSGDYLFF. The DNA of the CDR3 is TGTGCCAGCAGCCCATCGGGGGACTACTTATTCTTC.

The CDR3 protein is CASSFEARSYEQYF. The CDR3, as DNA: TGTGCCAGCAGTTTCGAGGCCCGCTCCTACGAGCAGTACTTC. The chain uses TRBV27 and TRBJ2-7, with D hard to call. The ends were cut back, 3 bases at V and 0 bases at J, with 9 bases in the middle. The germline gives CDR1 MNHEY, CDR2 SMNVEV (reference sequence). This CDR3 spans 14 amino acids.

J is TRBJ1-5 and V is TRBV2; D ambiguous. The CDR3 contains 13 residues. With 7 bases removed from V and 1 base from J, the gap between germline ends came to 8 bases. Germline lookup yields CDR1 SNHLY and CDR2 FYNNEI. The CDR3 region is CASTRESNQPQHF. The CDR3 region has the DNA TGTGCCAGCACTAGGGAGAGCAATCAGCCCCAGCATTTT. The complete variable domain, with remaining parts taken from reference TRBV2 and TRBJ1-5, reads EPEVTQTPSHQVTQMGQEVILRCVPISNHLYFYWYRQILGQKVEFLVSFYNNEISEKSEIFDDQFSVERPDGSNFTLKIRSTKLEDSAMYFCASTRESNQPQHFGDGTRLSIL.

The chain carries TRBV27 and TRBJ2-3; D uncertain. The length of the CDR3 is 15 residues. Trimming stripped 6 bases from V and 3 bases from J, with 16 bases between. The germline CDR1 and CDR2 sequences are MNHEY and SMNVEV (reference sequence). The CDR3 loop reads CASSPDPPLTDTQYF. CDR3 nucleotides: TGTGCCAGCAGCCCGGACCCACCTTTGACAGATACGCAGTATTTT.

The chain carries TRBV7-6 and TRBJ1-4; the D gene is possibly TRBD1 (6 bases). Looked up from germline, CDR1 is SGHVS and CDR2 is FNYEAQ. CDR3 size: 16 residues. V was cut by 2 bases and J by 5 bases, with 15 bases left in between. CDR3: CASSLLRRGGNEKLFF. The CDR3 nucleotides read TGTGCCAGCAGCTTACTGCGGCGAGGGGGAAATGAAAAACTGTTTTTT.

J is TRBJ2-5 and V is TRBV3-1 (or the pseudogene TRBV3-2), with 7 bases fitting TRBD2. Germline trimming cut 0 bases from V and 0 bases from J; bases unmatched to any gene: 10. Per germline, CDR1 LGHDT and CDR2 YNNKEL (reference sequence). The CDR3 is made up of 18 amino acids. DNA for the CDR3: TGTGCCAGCAGCCAAGAGGGGAGCGGGAAACTGTACCAAGAGACCCAGTACTTC. Translation gives CASSQEGSGKLYQETQYF.

The chain uses TRBV27 and TRBJ1-2; D may be TRBD1 (5 bases). The ends were cut back, 6 bases at V and 8 bases at J, with 13 bases in the middle. CDR3 length: 12 residues. Germline V gene data show CDR1 as MNHEY and CDR2 as SMNVEV (reference sequence). CDR3 sequence (DNA): TGTGCCAGCAGGGGGGTGGGGATGGGCTACACCTTC. Protein sequence: CASRGVGMGYTF.

The V call is TRBV10-1, the J call TRBJ1-6; TRBD1 aligns across 9 bases. Looked up from germline, CDR1 is WNHNN and CDR2 is SYGVQD (reference sequence). Unmatched junction bases numbered 5, after V lost 5 bases and J lost 9 bases. There are 14 residues in the CDR3. The CDR3 bases are TGCGCCAGCAGTACGGGACAGGGAAGTTCACCCCTCCACTTT. Encoded protein: CASSTGQGSSPLHF.

V usage is TRBV12-3 or TRBV12-4 and J usage is TRBJ1-2; D unclear. This CDR3 region has 12 residues. The ends were cut back, 11 bases at V and 2 bases at J, with 12 bases in the middle. This CDR3 reads CAGGDQNYGYTF. The CDR3 coding sequence is TGTGCCGGAGGTGACCAGAACTATGGCTACACCTTC.